Sequencing of this T cell receptor (beta chain) was carried out in a study of human T cells and chemical hapten exposure. Overall study context: The study enrolled mostly female patients with alopecia areata, totalis or universalis.

This clonotype was seen at least ten times. The junction had 20 bases not matched to a gene; V was cut back by 1 base and J by 2 bases. Germline CDR1 is SGDLS and CDR2 is YYNGEE. This CDR3 contains 21 residues. TCRdb reprocessed the RACE reads via MiXCR and lists one record per CDR3 protein. The repertoire holds almost 40,000 distinct CDR3 sequences, around 7.6% seen once, with around 1.4% in the top ten. Time point: pre-sensitization, week 0. The treatment here: therapeutic diphenylcyclopropenone sensitization with weekly scalp DPC. The chain recombines TRBV9 with TRBJ1-1, with 10 positions matching TRBD1. This TCR was sampled from a woman between 45 and 65 years old with alopecia areata. Some clones in this sample may be carry-over from other donors' samples. The material sequenced was whole blood, taken in connection with sensitization to the hapten diphenylcyclopropenone (DPC). The CDR3 sequence is CASSVTLRKPSGTGANTEAFF. DNA of the CDR3: TGTGCCAGCAGCGTAACCCTCCGTAAACCCTCCGGGACAGGGGCCAACACTGAAGCTTTCTTT.